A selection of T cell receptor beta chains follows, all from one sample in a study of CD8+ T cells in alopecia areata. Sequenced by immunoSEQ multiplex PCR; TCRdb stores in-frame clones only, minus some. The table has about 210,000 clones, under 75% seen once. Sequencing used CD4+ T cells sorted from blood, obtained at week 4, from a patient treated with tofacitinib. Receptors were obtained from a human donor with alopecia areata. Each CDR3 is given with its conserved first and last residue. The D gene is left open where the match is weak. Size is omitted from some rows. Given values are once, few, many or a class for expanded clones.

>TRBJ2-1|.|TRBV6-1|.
TGTGCCAGCAGTGAAGTCGGGGGGCCGTTCTTC
CASSEVGGPFF
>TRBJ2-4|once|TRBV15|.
TGTGCCACCAGCAGGGGTATCGGACAGGGAGGGATTCAGTACTTC
CATSRGIGQGGIQYF
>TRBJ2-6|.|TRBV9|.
TGTGCCAGCAGCGTAGCTATTGGGTCTGGGGCCAACGTCCTGACTTTC
CASSVAIGSGANVLTF
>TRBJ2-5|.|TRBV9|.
TGTGCCAGCAGCGTAGACCAATTTTACCAAGAGACCCAGTACTTC
CASSVDQFYQETQYF
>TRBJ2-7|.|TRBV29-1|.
TGCAGCAACTTACCCGGACCCGTTTATGTGCAGTACTTC
CSNLPGPVYVQYF
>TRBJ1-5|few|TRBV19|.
TGTGCCAGTAGTATTGGGGGGGGGAGCAATCAGCCCCAGCATTTT
CASSIGGGSNQPQHF
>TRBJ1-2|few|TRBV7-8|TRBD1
TGTGCCAGCAGCTGGACAGGGGATTTTCATGGCTACACCTTC
CASSWTGDFHGYTF
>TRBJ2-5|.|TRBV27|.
TGTGCCAGCAGTTTAGGGGGATCTTGGGAGACCCAGTACTTC
CASSLGGSWETQYF
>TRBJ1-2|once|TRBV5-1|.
TGCGCCAGCAAGGAGGAGGGCCGGGACTATGGCTACACCTTC
CASKEEGRDYGYTF
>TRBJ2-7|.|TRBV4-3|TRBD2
TGCGCCAGCAGCCTCCAGACTAGCGGGGGCTCCTACGAGCAGTACTTC
CASSLQTSGGSYEQYF
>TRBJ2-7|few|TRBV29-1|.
TGCAGCGTTGGAGAGAAGACTAGCTCCTACGAGCAGTACTTC
CSVGEKTSSYEQYF
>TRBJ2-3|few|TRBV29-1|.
TGCAGCGTTGCTGACAGTCGCACAGATACGCAGTATTTT
CSVADSRTDTQYF
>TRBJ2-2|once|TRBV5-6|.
TGTGCCAGCAGCTGGGAGACACCGAGCTTGAACACCGGGGAGCTGTTTTTT
CASSWETPSLNTGELFF
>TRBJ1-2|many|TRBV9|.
TGTGCCAGCAGCGTAGCCGACGGTTCCTATCACTATGGCTACACCTTC
CASSVADGSYHYGYTF
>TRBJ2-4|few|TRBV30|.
TGTGCCTGGAGGACACAGGCAGGGAACATTCAGTACTTC
CAWRTQAGNIQYF
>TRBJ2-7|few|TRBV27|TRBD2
TGTGCCAGCAGCCCGGGACTCATGCGGGAGGAGCAGTACTTC
CASSPGLMREEQYF
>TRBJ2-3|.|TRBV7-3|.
TGTGCCAGCAGCTTAGCGGGGGCCTTCACAGATACGCAGTATTTT
CASSLAGAFTDTQYF
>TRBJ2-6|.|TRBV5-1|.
TGCGCCAGCAGCTTGGAAGCCAGCACACCCTCTGGGGCCAACGTCCTGACTTTC
CASSLEASTPSGANVLTF
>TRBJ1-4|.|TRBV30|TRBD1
TGTGCCTGGAGAGCCCCTCGGACAGGGAATGAAAAACTGTTTTTT
CAWRAPRTGNEKLFF
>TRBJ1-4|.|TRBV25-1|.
TGTGCCAGCAGTGTCGGGGGGCGCGGCGGTAAACTGTTTTTT
CASSVGGRGGKLFF
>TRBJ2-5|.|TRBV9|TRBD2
TGTGCCAGCAGCGTAGCAGCGGGGGGACGCCAAGAGACCCAGTACTTC
CASSVAAGGRQETQYF
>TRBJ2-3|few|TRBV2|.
TGTGCCAGCAGTGAAGGGCCGCAGTATTTT
CASSEGPQYF
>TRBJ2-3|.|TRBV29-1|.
TGCAGCGTTGTTAGCCTCACAGATACGCAGTATTTT
CSVVSLTDTQYF
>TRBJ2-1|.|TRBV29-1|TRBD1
TGCAGCGTTGCGAGGACAGGGGGCCCCTACAATGAGCAGTTCTTC
CSVARTGGPYNEQFF
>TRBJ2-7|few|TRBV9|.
TGTGCCAGCAGCGCGAGGGGCAAGGGTGACTACGAGCAGTACTTC
CASSARGKGDYEQYF
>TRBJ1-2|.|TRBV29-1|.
TGCAGCGCGGGATCCCTCCGACCGGATGGCTACACCTTC
CSAGSLRPDGYTF
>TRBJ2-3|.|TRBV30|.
TGTGCCTGGGTGGAACACGATACGCAGTATTTT
CAWVEHDTQYF
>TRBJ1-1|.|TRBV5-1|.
TGCGCCAGCAGCTTAGATGAAGGTTATGCGTCCACTGAAGCTTTCTTT
CASSLDEGYASTEAFF
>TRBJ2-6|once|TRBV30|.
TGTGCCTGGAGTGTGTCTGGGGCCAACGTCCTGACTTTC
CAWSVSGANVLTF
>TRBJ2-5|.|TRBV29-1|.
TGCAGCGTTGAATTGGTCAGGGAAACGTGGGAGACCCAGTACTTC
CSVELVRETWETQYF
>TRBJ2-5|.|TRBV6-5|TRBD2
TGTGCCGGTAGGGCTAGCGGAGAAGAGACCCAGTACTTC
CAGRASGEETQYF
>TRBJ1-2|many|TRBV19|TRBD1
TGTGCCAGTAGTGCCCGACAGGGGGGCTATGGCTACACCTTC
CASSARQGGYGYTF
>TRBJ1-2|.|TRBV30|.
TGTGCCTGGAGTGTTGTATCCGGCTACACCTTC
CAWSVVSGYTF
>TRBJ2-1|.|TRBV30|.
TGTGCCTGGAGTGTACAACCGGGACCCCTGTTCTTC
CAWSVQPGPLFF
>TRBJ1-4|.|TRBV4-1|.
TGCGCCAGCAGCCAAGATGTGGGCAGGGCCACAACTAATGAAAAACTGTTTTTT
CASSQDVGRATTNEKLFF
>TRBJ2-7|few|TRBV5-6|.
TGTGCCAGCAGCTTCGGAGGATCCTACGAGCAGTACTTC
CASSFGGSYEQYF